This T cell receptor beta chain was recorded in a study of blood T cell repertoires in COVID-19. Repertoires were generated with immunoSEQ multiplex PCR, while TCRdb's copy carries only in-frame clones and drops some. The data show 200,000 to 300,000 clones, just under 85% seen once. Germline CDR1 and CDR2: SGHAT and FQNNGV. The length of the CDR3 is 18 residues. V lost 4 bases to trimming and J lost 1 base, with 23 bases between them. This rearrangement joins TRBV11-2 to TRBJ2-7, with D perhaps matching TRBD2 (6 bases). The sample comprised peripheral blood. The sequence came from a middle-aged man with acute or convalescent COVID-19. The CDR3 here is CASSYTPGVTKLSYEQYF. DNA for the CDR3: TGTGCCAGCAGCTACACCCCGGGAGTCACGAAGCTTTCCTACGAGCAGTACTTC.